This T cell receptor beta chain was identified in a study of blood T cell repertoires in COVID-19. About the research overall: Sites in the United States, Italy and Spain provided acute and convalescent COVID-19 samples.

This table comes from immunoSEQ multiplex PCR, and its TCRdb copy is limited to in-frame clones, with some not included. The sample contains 95,000 to 150,000 clones, less than 90% of which appear only once. V lost 0 bases and J lost 4; bases outside the gene matches: 6. Germline loops: CDR1 MNHEY, CDR2 SVGAGI. The CDR3 is 15 residues long. Sequencing used peripheral blood. This chain uses TRBV6-5 with TRBJ2-7; TRBD1 matches at 7 bases. This sequence originates from a man older than 75 with active or convalescent COVID-19. CDR3 sequence (DNA): TGTGCCAGCAGTTACTCGACCACAGGGGTTTACGAGCAGTACTTC. It specifies CASSYSTTGVYEQYF.